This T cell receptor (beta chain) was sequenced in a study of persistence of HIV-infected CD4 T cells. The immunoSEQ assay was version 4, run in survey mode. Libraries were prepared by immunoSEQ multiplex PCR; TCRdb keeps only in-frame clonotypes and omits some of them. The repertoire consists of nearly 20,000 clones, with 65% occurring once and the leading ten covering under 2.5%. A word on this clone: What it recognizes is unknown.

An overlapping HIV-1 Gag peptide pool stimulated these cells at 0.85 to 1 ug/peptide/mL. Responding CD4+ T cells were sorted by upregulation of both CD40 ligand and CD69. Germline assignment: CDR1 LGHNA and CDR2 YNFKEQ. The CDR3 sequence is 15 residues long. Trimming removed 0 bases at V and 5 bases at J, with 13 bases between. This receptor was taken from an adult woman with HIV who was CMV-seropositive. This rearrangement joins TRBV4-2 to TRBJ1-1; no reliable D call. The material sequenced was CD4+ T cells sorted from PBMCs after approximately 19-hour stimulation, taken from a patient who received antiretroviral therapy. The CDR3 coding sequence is TGTGCCAGCAGCCAAGACCCAGCCCAGGCGACTGAAGCTTTCTTT. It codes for CASSQDPAQATEAFF.